This TCR beta chain was recovered during a study of T cells expressing NK-cell markers. For each CDR3 protein, TCRdb gives one entry from its re-call of the 5' RACE reads, without DNA. The table for this sample gives about 260,000 distinct CDR3 sequences. CDR3 length: 15 residues. Germline CDR1 is MGHDK and CDR2 is SYGVNS. This TCR was sampled from a man aged 18 to 35 in good health. The sequenced sample was blood T cells: a sorted CD56 or NKG2C T cell subset, CD4+ or CD8+ T cells, or bulk PBMC T cells (not recorded which). This chain connects TRBV25-1 to TRBJ1-3. The CDR3 reads CASSEFDFSGNTIYF.